This passage covers 10 T cell receptor beta chains from one sample sequenced in a study of blood T cell repertoires in COVID-19. The repertoire was sequenced with immunoSEQ multiplex PCR; TCRdb's copy has only in-frame clones and lacks some. The profile shows 140,000 to 150,000 clones, around 90% of them singletons. Source material: PBMCs or T cells enriched from blood (not recorded which). Source of these receptors: a woman aged 40 to 50 who had been exposed to COVID-19.

The genes are TRBV18 and TRBJ1-4; 8 nucleotides agree with TRBD1. V gave up 3 bases and J gave up 2 bases; unmatched junction bases: 2. The CDR3 is 15 residues long. Germline V gene data show CDR1 as KGHSH and CDR2 as LQKENI. CDR3 nucleotide sequence: TGTGCCAGCTCACCCCGACAGGGGACTAATGAAAAACTGTTTTTT. This codes for CASSPRQGTNEKLFF.

The rearrangement joins TRBV11-2 to TRBJ1-3; the D gene is possibly TRBD1 (6 bases). Germline lookup yields CDR1 SGHAT and CDR2 FQNNGV. CDR3 length: 15 residues. The germline V and J ends were trimmed by 4 bases and 0 bases, with 10 bases remaining between them. The CDR3: CASSSTGLSGNTIYF. The CDR3 DNA is TGTGCCAGCAGCTCGACAGGCCTCTCTGGAAACACCATATATTTT.

Comment on this clone: The same CDR3 can be traced to other DNA sequences in this sample. The rearrangement uses TRBV19 and TRBJ1-1; tentatively, D is TRBD1 (6 bases). The CDR3 sequence is 13 residues long. V was clipped by 5 bases and J by 1 base, with 8 bases between them. The germline V gene encodes CDR1 LNHDA and CDR2 SQIVND (reference sequence). The CDR3 bases are TGTGCCAGTAGTCTGGGGGCGAACACTGAAGCTTTCTTT. Translated: CASSLGANTEAFF.

The chain combines TRBV15 with TRBJ1-5; no firm D call. Trimming cost V 3 bases and J 0 bases, with 6 bases left between them. CDR1 and CDR2 (germline): LNHNV, YYDKDF (reference sequence). The CDR3 spans 14 residues. DNA of the CDR3: TGTGCCACCAGCAGGGGCAATAGCAATCAGCCCCAGCATTTT. This encodes CATSRGNSNQPQHF.

The J gene is TRBJ1-2, the V gene TRBV3-1 (or the pseudogene TRBV3-2); D is possibly TRBD1 (6 bases). The length of the CDR3 is 16 residues. V was shortened by 3 bases and J by 4 bases, with 18 bases between the two germline ends. CDR1 is LGHDT, CDR2 YNNKEL, per germline (reference sequence). The CDR3: CASSQTWGGRPYGYTF. The DNA for the CDR3 is TGTGCCAGCAGCCAGACTTGGGGGGGCCGACCCTATGGCTACACCTTC.

V and J are TRBV3-1 (or the pseudogene TRBV3-2) and TRBJ1-5; D is unresolved. This CDR3 has 13 residues. In germline, CDR1 is LGHDT, CDR2 YNNKEL (reference sequence). The V and J ends lost 1 base and 11 bases respectively, with 12 bases between them. CDR3 residues: CASSQGGLEAQHF. CDR3 bases: TGTGCCAGCAGCCAAGGAGGTTTGGAAGCCCAGCATTTT.

This rearrangement joins TRBV7-3 to TRBJ2-2; 13 bases are shared with TRBD2. Germline trimming cut 5 bases from V and 1 base from J; bases unmatched to any gene: 7. This CDR3 region has 18 residues. Germline V gives CDR1 SGHTA, CDR2 FQGTGA. CDR3 protein: CASSPKGTSGENTGELFF. The CDR3 nucleotides are TGTGCCAGCAGCCCAAAGGGGACTAGCGGGGAGAACACCGGGGAGCTGTTTTTT.

The chain has TRBV5-6 and TRBJ1-1; no firm D call. CDR3 length equals 13 residues. V dropped 0 bases and J dropped 5 bases, with 8 bases sitting between them. Germline loops: CDR1 SGHDT, CDR2 YYEEEE. CDR3 in DNA: TGTGCCAGCAGCTTGGCTCCTCGGACTGAAGCTTTCTTT. Its protein product is CASSLAPRTEAFF.

V is TRBV12-3 or TRBV12-4 and J is TRBJ2-7; possibly TRBD2 for D (5 bases). The CDR3 is made up of 13 amino acids. The V end lost 3 bases, the J end lost 3 bases, and 9 bases lay between the germline ends. The CDR3 loop reads CASSFGESYEQYF. The CDR3, as DNA: TGTGCCAGCAGTTTTGGGGAGAGCTACGAGCAGTACTTC.

The rearrangement joins TRBV21-1 to TRBJ1-5; the DNA was not used to check the table's D call, TRBD1. TRBV21-1 constitutes a pseudogene. The length of the CDR3 is 15 residues. As DNA, the CDR3 is TGTGCCAGCAGCAAAAGTGGCCCGATCAATCAGCCCCAGCATTTT. It yields the protein CASSKSGPINQPQHF.